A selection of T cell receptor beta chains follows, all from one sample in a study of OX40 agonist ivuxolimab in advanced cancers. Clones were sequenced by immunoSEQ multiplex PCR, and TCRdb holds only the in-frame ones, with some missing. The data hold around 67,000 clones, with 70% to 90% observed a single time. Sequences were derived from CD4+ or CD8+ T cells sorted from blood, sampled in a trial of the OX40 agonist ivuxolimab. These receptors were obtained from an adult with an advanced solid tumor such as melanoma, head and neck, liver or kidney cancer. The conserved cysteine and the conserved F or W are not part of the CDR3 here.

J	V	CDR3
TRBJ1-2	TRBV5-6	ASSGTGRDYGYT
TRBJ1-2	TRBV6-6	ASSYPDIGPFGYT
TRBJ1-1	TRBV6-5	ASSSWDRGSIAEAF
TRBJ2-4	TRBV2	ASSTRTSGVRGNIQY
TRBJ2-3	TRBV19	ASSNSAWGPGRHTDTQY
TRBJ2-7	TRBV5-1	ASSLTAPVDEQY
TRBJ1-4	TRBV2	ASSAPQGEKLF
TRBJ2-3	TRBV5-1	ATRLAGVSDTQY
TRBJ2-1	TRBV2	ASNWESRDEQF
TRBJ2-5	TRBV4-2	ASSQGTSGQETQY
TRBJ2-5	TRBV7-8	ASSRTRVQETQY
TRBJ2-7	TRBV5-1	ASSMGGSNHEQY
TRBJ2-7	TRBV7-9	ASSPSTLAPHEQY
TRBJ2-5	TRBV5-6	ARSGQGRETQY
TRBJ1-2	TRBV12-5	ASGLERDLRMTYGYT
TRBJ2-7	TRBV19	ASSSTSGFDEQY
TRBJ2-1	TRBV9	ASSVQPGTSYNEQF
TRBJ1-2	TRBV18	ASSPRRLREMSYGYT
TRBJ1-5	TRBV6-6	ASSSQGSNQPQH
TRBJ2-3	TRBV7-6	ASSLVPITDTQY
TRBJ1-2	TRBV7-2	ASQLRTVSGYGYT
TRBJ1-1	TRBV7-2	ASSYQWTGEAF
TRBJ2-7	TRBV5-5	ASSSQTGVYEQY
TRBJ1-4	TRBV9	ASSATRASEKLF
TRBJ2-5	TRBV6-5	ASSSPGQETQY
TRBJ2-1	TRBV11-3	ASSISGRAGHEQF
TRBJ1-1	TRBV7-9	ASSLGNANTEAF
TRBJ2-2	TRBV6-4	ASRSGTGSGELF
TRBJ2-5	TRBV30	ALRLAGLQETQY
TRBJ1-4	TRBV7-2	ASSLAGLQGGKLF
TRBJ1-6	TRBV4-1	ASSLLNAGSPLH
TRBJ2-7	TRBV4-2	ASSQDRRLADEQY
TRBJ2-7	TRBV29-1	SVEGGHDGEQY
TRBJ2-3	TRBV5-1	ASSLATGTDTQY
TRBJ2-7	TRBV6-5	ASSRGMDEQY